This T cell receptor beta chain stems from a study of shared clonotypes between healthy human individuals. Sequenced by immunoSEQ multiplex PCR; TCRdb stores in-frame clones only, minus some. This table holds some 2,100,000 clones, 90% to 96% found once. The CDR3 totals 12 residues. Trimming removed 5 bases from V and 6 bases from J, with 11 bases in between. Germline-derived CDR1 and CDR2 are SGHTA and FQGNSA. The sample was naive CD4+ T cells sorted from blood. Indicated subset: CD45RA+ positively selected. The sequence was obtained from a man aged 18 to 35 in good health. The chain joins TRBV7-2 to TRBJ2-7, with D hard to call. CDR3 bases: TGTGCCAGCAGCCCCCAATACCCCGAGCAGTACTTC. Amino acid sequence: CASSPQYPEQYF.